The next 8 T cell receptor beta chains were all read from a single sample in a study of technical replicates of blood from a handful of donors. Using immunoSEQ multiplex PCR, the repertoire was profiled, and TCRdb retains in-frame clones only, with some absent. Altogether some 62,000 clones are present, over 75% being singletons, with the ten largest covering about 5%. Sequencing input: PBMCs. The receptor set was obtained from a human donor in good health. Some clones in this sample may be carry-over from other donors' samples.

This chain links TRBV2 with TRBJ2-7; 8 positions agree with TRBD1. CDR3 length equals 15 residues. The germline V gene has CDR1 SNHLY and CDR2 FYNNEI. V lost 6 bases and J lost 0; bases outside the gene matches: 7. In DNA form, the CDR3 reads TGTGCCAGCAGAGACACCGGGACAGGCTCCTACGAGCAGTACTTC. The encoded protein is CASRDTGTGSYEQYF.

In this sample, this clone turned up once. This chain's CDR3 is CASSQGGLAGGPGDTQYF. CDR3 nucleotides: TGCGCCAGCAGCCAAGGGGGACTAGCGGGGGGGCCTGGAGATACGCAGTATTTT. The chain carries TRBV4-1 and TRBJ2-3; 16 bases agree with TRBD2. Germline CDR1 MGHRA, CDR2 YSYEKL. V gave up 1 base and J gave up 5 bases; unmatched junction bases: 6. The CDR3 loop spans 18 amino acids.

CDR3 bases: TGTGCCAGCAGCGTCCAGGGGAACACTGAAGCTTTCTTT. This codes for CASSVQGNTEAFF. This rearrangement joins TRBV11-1 to TRBJ1-1; TRBD1 might be the D (5 bases). This CDR3 comprises 13 residues. Germline assignment: CDR1 SGHAT and CDR2 FQDESV (reference sequence). V shed 5 bases and J shed 1 base, with 8 bases lying between them.

The chain links TRBV7-8 to TRBJ1-2, with TRBD1 matching 7 bases. Per germline, CDR1 SGHVS and CDR2 FQNEAQ. The CDR3 runs 17 residues. V shed 1 base and J 3 bases; nucleotides not matched to a gene: 11. The CDR3 DNA follows: TGTGCCAGCAGCTTAGGAGGACAGGTTGCGAGTTACTATGGCTACACCTTC. Its protein product is CASSLGGQVASYYGYTF. Based on the CDR3 plus reference TRBV7-8 and TRBJ1-2, the full variable domain is GAGVSQSPRYKVAKRGQDVALRCDPISGHVSLFWYQQALGQGPEFLTYFQNEAQLDKSGLPSDRFFAERPEGSVSTLKIQRTQQEDSAVYLCASSLGGQVASYYGYTFGSGTRLTVV.

This clone has just one count. The V call is TRBV5-8, the J call TRBJ2-1, with 7 bases fitting TRBD2. The CDR3 has 16 amino acids. Unmatched junction bases numbered 4, after V lost 0 bases and J lost 1 base. Looked up from germline, CDR1 is SGHTS and CDR2 is YDEGEE. This CDR3 is CASSLVVGGSYNEQFF. CDR3 bases: TGTGCCAGCAGCTTGGTGGTGGGGGGGTCCTACAATGAGCAGTTCTTC.

The rearrangement joins TRBV5-6 to TRBJ2-7, with 9 positions matching TRBD1. V trimming: 4 bases; J trimming: 1 base; junction bases outside the gene matches: 9. Looked up from germline, CDR1 is SGHDT and CDR2 is YYEEEE. This CDR3 is built from 16 residues. CDR3 DNA sequence: TGTGCCAGCAGCCCACACACCGGGACAGGGTCCTACGAGCAGTACTTC. It is translated as CASSPHTGTGSYEQYF.

This clone has just a few counts. The rearrangement joins TRBV2 to TRBJ1-4; D is possibly TRBD1 (6 bases). The CDR3 is 15 amino acids. V lost 5 bases and J lost 4, with 14 bases in between. CDR1 SNHLY and CDR2 FYNNEI come from the germline V gene. The CDR3 DNA reads as TGTGCCAGCAGTTCTGTAGGGGGAAGTAATGAAAAACTGTTTTTT. Residues: CASSSVGGSNEKLFF.

V gene TRBV6-6 combines with J gene TRBJ1-1; TRBD1 agrees at 7 bases. Unmatched junction bases numbered 11, after V lost 5 bases and J lost 5 bases. The CDR3 is made up of 15 amino acids. Germline-derived CDR1 and CDR2 are MNHNY and SVGAGI (reference sequence). CDR3 nucleotides: TGTGCCAGCAGTGACGGGACAGCTATTTCTACTGAAGCTTTCTTT. Protein: CASSDGTAISTEAFF.